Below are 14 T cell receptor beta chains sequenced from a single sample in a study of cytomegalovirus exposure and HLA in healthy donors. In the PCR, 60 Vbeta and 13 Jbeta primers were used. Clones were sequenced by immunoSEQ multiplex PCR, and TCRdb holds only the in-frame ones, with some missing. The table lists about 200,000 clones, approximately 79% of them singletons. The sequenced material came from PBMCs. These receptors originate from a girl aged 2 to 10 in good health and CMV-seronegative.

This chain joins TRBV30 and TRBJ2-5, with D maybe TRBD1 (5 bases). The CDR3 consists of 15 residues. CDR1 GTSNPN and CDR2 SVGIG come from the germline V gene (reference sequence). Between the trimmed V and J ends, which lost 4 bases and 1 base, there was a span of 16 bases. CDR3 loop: CAWNLGHSGQETQYF. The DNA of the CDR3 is TGTGCCTGGAACTTAGGACACTCTGGCCAAGAGACCCAGTACTTC.

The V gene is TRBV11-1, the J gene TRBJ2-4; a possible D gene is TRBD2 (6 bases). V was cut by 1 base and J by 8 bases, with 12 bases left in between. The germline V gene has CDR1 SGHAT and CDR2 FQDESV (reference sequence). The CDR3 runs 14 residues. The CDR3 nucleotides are TGTGCCAGCAGCTTAGGAGTGGGACTTTACATTCAGTACTTC. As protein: CASSLGVGLYIQYF.

CDR3 region: CASSYDRGEQYF. The CDR3 DNA is TGTGCCAGCAGTTACGACAGGGGCGAGCAGTACTTC. This chain joins TRBV6-5 and TRBJ2-7; 8 bases are shared with TRBD1. CDR1 and CDR2 (germline): MNHEY, SVGAGI. Trimming removed 2 bases from V and 6 bases from J; junction bases left unmatched: 0. This CDR3 region has 12 residues.

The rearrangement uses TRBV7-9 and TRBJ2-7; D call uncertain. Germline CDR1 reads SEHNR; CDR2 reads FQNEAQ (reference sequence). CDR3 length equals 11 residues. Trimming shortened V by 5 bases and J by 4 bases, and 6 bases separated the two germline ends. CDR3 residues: CASSLNYEQYF. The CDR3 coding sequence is TGTGCCAGCAGCCTAAATTACGAGCAGTACTTC.

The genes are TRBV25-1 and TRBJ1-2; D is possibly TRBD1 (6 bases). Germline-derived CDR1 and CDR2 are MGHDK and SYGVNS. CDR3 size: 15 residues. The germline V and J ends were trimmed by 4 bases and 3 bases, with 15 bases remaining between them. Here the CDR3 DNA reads TGTGCCAGCAGTGCAGACAGGACCTGGGACTATGGCTACACCTTC. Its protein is CASSADRTWDYGYTF.

CDR3 loop: CASSFGSGSYEQYF. The DNA of the CDR3 is TGCGCCAGCAGCTTCGGGAGCGGGAGCTACGAGCAGTACTTC. The V and J genes are TRBV5-1 and TRBJ2-7, with 8 bases identical to TRBD2. Per the germline V gene, CDR1 is SGHRS and CDR2 is YFSETQ. Trimming took 2 bases from V and 3 from J; bases not matched to a gene: 4. CDR3 length: 14 residues. Together with reference TRBV5-1 and TRBJ2-7, the CDR3 gives the full variable domain: KAGVTQTPRYLIKTRGQQVTLSCSPISGHRSVSWYQQTPGQGLQFLFEYFSETQRNKGNFPGRFSGRQFSNSRSEMNVSTLELGDSALYLCASSFGSGSYEQYFGPGTRLTVT.

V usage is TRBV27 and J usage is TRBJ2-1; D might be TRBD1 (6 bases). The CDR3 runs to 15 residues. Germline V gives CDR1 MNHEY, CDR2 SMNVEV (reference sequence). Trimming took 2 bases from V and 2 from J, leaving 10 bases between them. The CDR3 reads CASSLGQNPYNEQFF. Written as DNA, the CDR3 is TGTGCCAGCAGTTTAGGACAGAACCCCTACAATGAGCAGTTCTTC.

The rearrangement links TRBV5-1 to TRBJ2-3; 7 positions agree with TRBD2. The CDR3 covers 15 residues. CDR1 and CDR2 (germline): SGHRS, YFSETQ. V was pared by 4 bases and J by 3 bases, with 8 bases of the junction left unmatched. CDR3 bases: TGCGCCAGCAGCCCCCTCGCGGGGGAAACAGATACGCAGTATTTT. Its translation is CASSPLAGETDTQYF.

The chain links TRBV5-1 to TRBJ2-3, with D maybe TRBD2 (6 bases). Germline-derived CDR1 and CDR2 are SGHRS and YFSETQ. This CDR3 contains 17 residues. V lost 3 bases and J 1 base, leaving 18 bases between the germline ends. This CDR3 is CASSWGAIAAGTDTQYF. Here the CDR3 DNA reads TGCGCCAGCAGCTGGGGCGCTATAGCGGCAGGCACAGATACGCAGTATTTT.

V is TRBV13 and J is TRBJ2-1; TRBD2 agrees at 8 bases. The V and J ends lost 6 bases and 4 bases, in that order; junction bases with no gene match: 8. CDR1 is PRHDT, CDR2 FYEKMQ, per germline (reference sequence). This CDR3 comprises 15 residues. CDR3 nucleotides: TGTGCCAGCAGTTCGATTAGCGGGGAATACAATGAGCAGTTCTTC. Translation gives CASSSISGEYNEQFF. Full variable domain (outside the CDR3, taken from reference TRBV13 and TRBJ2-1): AAGVIQSPRHLIKEKRETATLKCYPIPRHDTVYWYQQGPGQDPQFLISFYEKMQSDKGSIPDRFSAQQFSDYHSELNMSSLELGDSALYFCASSSISGEYNEQFFGPGTRLTVL.

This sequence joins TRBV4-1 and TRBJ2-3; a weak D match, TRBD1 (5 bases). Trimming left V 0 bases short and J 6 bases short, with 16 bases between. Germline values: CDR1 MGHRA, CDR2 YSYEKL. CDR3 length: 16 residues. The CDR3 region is CASSQEAGALSDTQYF. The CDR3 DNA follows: TGCGCCAGCAGCCAAGAAGCTGGGGCCCTCAGCGATACGCAGTATTTT.

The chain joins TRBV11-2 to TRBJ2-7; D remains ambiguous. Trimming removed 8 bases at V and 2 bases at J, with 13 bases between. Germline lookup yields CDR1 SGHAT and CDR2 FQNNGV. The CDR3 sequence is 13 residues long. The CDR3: CASRPAEPYEQYF. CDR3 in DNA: TGTGCCAGCCGGCCTGCGGAGCCCTACGAGCAGTACTTC.

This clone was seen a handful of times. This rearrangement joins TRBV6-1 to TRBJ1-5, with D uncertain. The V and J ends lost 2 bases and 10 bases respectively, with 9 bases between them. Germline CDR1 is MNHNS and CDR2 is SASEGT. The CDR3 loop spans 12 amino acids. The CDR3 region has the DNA TGTGCCAGCAGTGAATTTTTCTTACCCCAGCATTTT. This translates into CASSEFFLPQHF.

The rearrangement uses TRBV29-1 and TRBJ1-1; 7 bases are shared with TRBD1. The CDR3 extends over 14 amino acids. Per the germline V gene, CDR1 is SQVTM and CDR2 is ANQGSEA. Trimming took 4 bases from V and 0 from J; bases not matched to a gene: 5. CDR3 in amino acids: CSVAHQGVNTEAFF. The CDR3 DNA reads TGCAGCGTTGCCCATCAGGGGGTGAACACTGAAGCTTTCTTT.